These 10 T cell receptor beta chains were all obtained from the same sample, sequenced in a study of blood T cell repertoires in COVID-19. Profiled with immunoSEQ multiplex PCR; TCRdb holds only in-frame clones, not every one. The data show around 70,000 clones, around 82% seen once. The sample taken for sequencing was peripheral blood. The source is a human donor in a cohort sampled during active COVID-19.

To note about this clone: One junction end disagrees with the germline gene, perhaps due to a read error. CDR3 protein: CASSPGLAGGLSHEQYF. In DNA form, the CDR3 reads TGCGCCAGCAGCCCGGGACTAGCGGGAGGCCTCTCCCACGAGCAGTACTTC. The chain combines TRBV5-1 with TRBJ2-7; 15 nucleotides agree with TRBD2. CDR3 length: 17 amino acids. The V gene's germline CDR1 is SGHRS and CDR2 YFSETQ.

CDR3 coding DNA: TGTGCCAGCAGTTTATCCAGCGGGGAACCTAGCGGGAGGCGAGAGACCCAGTACTTC. This codes for CASSLSSGEPSGRRETQYF. The gene calls are TRBV27 and TRBJ2-5, with 11 bases that match TRBD2. The CDR3 runs to 19 residues. V lost 0 bases to trimming and J lost 4 bases; unmatched junction nucleotides: 13. Per germline, CDR1 MNHEY and CDR2 SMNVEV (reference sequence).

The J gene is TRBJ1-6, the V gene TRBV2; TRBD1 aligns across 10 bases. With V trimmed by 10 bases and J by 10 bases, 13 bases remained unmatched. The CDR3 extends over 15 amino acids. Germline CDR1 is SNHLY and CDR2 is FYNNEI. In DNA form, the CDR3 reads TGTGCCACCGACGCGGGGACAGGGGATAGATCACCCCTCCACTTT. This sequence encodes CATDAGTGDRSPLHF. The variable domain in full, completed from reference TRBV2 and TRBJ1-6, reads EPEVTQTPSHQVTQMGQEVILRCVPISNHLYFYWYRQILGQKVEFLVSFYNNEISEKSEIFDDQFSVERPDGSNFTLKIRSTKLEDSAMYFCATDAGTGDRSPLHFGNGTRLTVT.

The CDR3, as DNA: TGTGCCAGCAGCCAGGGACAGGGAGTCGGCCAAGAGACCCAGTACTTC. Translated, it gives CASSQGQGVGQETQYF. The J gene is TRBJ2-5, the V gene TRBV7-7, with TRBD1 matching 9 bases. V trimming: 5 bases; J trimming: 1 base; junction bases outside the gene matches: 8. CDR1 and CDR2 from the germline V gene are SSHAT and FNYEAQ (reference sequence). This CDR3 has 16 residues.

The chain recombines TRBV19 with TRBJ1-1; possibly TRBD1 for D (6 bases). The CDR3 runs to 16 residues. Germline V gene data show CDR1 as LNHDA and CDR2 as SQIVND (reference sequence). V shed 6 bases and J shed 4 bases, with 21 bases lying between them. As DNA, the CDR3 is TGTGCCAGTAGCTACAAGGGCAGGGGTCTGAGCACTGAAGCTTTCTTT. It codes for CASSYKGRGLSTEAFF.

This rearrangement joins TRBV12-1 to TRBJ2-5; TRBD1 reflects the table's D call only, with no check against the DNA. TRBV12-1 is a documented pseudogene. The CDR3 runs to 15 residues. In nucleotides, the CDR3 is TGTGCCAGCAGCCCACGGTGCGACAGGGCAGAGACCCAGTACTTC. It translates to CASSPRCDRAETQYF.

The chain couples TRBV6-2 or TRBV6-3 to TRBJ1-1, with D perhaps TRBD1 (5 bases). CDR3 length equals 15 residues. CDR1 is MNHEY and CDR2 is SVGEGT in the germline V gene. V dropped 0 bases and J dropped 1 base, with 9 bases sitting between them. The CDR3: CASSYSGLPNTEAFF. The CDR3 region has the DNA TGTGCCAGCAGTTACTCGGGACTGCCGAACACTGAAGCTTTCTTT.

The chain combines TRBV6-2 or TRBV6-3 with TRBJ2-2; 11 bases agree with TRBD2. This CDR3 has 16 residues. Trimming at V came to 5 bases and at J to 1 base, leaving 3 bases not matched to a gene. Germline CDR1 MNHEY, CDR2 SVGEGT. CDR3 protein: CASSELAGGNTGELFF. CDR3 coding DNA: TGTGCCAGCAGTGAGCTAGCGGGAGGGAACACCGGGGAGCTGTTTTTT.

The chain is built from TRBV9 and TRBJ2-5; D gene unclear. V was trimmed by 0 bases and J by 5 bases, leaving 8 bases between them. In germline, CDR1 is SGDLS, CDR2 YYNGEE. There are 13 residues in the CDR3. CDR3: CASSVAPGETQYF. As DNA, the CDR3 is TGTGCCAGCAGCGTAGCTCCCGGGGAGACCCAGTACTTC.

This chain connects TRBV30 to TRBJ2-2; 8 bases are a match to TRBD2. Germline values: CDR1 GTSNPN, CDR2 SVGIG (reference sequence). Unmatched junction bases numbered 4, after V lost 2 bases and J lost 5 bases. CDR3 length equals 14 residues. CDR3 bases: TGTGCCTGGAGTAAGATAGCGGGAACCGGGGAGCTGTTTTTT. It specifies CAWSKIAGTGELFF.